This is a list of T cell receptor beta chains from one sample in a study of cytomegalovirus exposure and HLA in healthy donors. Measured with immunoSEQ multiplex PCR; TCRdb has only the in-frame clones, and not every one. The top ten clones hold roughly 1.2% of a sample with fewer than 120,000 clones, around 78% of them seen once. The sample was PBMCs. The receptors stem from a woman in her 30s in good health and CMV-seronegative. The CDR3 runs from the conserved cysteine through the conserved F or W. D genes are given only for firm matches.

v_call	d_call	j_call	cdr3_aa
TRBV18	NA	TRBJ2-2	CASSPYKSNTGELFF
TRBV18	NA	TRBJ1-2	CASSRGGTGLNGYTF
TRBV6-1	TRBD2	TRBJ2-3	CASSDLGGLGDTQYF
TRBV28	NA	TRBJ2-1	CASRAPYNEQFF
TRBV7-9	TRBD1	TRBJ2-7	CASSTRTGQTEQYF
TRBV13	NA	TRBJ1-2	CASSLGSDGYTF
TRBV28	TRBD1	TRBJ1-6	CASGQGANNSPLHF
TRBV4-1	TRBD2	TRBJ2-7	CASSHMFGLAWTYEQYF
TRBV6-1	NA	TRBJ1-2	CASSEFGITGYGYTF
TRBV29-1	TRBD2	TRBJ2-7	CSASGSSYEQYF
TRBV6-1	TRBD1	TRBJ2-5	CASSDDRGREETQYF
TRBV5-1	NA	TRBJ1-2	CASSPSTVFGYTF
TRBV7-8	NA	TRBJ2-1	CASSLASQWQFF
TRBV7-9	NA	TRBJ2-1	CASSSPAGSSNEQFF
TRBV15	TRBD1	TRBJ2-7	CATSETAWTGHYEQYF
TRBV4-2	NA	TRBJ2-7	CASSQGVTEDYEQYF
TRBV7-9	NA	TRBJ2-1	CASSVGTPLGEQFF
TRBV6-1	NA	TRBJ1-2	CASTLYSNYGYTF
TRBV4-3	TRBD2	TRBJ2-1	CASSQYPPGGLALYNEQFF
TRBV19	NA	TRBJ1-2	CASTPRGQPGYGYTF
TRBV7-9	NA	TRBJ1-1	CASSLVGVVGTEAFF
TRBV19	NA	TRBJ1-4	CASSRQDGEKLFF
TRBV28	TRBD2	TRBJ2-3	CASRGGLAGEGTQYF
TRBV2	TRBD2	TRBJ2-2	CASRPTSGRFTGELFF
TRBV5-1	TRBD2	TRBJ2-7	CASSSPGTNYEQYF
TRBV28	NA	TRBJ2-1	CASSFGVREQFF
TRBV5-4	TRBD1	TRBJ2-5	CASNRGGTGQETQYF
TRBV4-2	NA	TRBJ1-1	CASSQEWRASEAFF
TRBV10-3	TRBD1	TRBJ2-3	CAIRGDSSTDTQYF
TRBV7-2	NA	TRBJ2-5	CASSLLETQYF
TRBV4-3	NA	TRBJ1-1	CASSQATETEAFF
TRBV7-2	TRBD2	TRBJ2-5	CASSLKSRTSHGAGVSQYF
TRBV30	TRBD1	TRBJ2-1	CACTGVAYNEQFF
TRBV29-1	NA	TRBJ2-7	CSVELTGIPYEQYF
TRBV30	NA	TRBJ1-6	CAWRSTGTYNSPLHF
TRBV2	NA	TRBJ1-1	CASRDTGILGTEAFF
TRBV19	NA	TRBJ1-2	CATARGGANLGYTF
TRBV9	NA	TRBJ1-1	CASSVVMNTEAFF
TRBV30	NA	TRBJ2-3	CACPTGGDSSTDTQYF
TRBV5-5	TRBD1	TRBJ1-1	CASSTQGQGGTEAFF
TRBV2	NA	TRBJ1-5	CASREGLVNQPQHF
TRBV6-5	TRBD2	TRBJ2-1	CASRQLAGTNNEQFF
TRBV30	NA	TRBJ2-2	CAWESGGELFF
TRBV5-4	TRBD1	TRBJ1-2	CASSARDRAWSYGYTF
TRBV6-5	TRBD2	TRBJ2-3	CASSYVGGDTDTQYF
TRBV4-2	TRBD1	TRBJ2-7	CASSQDGRTGGGYEQYF
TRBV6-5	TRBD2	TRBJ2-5	CASTTSGGGETQYF
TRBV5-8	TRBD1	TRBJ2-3	CASSSGQGWADTQYF
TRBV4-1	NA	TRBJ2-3	CASSHYDKAADTQYF
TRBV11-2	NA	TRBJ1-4	CASRRGGGAFGEKLFF
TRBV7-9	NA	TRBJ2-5	CASSPTMNQETQYF
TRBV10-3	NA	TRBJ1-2	CAISRVANYGYTF
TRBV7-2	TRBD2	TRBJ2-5	CASSLSAGGLETQYF
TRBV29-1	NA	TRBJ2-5	CSVEVLETQYF
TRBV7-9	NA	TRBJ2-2	CASTPRAPGTGELFF
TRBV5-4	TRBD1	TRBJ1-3	CASNVAGQGNTIYF
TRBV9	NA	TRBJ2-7	CASSVGGVPLNEQYF
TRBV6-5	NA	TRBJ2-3	CASSYSNGHTDTQYF
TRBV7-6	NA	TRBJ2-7	CASSLDRPGKSYEQYF